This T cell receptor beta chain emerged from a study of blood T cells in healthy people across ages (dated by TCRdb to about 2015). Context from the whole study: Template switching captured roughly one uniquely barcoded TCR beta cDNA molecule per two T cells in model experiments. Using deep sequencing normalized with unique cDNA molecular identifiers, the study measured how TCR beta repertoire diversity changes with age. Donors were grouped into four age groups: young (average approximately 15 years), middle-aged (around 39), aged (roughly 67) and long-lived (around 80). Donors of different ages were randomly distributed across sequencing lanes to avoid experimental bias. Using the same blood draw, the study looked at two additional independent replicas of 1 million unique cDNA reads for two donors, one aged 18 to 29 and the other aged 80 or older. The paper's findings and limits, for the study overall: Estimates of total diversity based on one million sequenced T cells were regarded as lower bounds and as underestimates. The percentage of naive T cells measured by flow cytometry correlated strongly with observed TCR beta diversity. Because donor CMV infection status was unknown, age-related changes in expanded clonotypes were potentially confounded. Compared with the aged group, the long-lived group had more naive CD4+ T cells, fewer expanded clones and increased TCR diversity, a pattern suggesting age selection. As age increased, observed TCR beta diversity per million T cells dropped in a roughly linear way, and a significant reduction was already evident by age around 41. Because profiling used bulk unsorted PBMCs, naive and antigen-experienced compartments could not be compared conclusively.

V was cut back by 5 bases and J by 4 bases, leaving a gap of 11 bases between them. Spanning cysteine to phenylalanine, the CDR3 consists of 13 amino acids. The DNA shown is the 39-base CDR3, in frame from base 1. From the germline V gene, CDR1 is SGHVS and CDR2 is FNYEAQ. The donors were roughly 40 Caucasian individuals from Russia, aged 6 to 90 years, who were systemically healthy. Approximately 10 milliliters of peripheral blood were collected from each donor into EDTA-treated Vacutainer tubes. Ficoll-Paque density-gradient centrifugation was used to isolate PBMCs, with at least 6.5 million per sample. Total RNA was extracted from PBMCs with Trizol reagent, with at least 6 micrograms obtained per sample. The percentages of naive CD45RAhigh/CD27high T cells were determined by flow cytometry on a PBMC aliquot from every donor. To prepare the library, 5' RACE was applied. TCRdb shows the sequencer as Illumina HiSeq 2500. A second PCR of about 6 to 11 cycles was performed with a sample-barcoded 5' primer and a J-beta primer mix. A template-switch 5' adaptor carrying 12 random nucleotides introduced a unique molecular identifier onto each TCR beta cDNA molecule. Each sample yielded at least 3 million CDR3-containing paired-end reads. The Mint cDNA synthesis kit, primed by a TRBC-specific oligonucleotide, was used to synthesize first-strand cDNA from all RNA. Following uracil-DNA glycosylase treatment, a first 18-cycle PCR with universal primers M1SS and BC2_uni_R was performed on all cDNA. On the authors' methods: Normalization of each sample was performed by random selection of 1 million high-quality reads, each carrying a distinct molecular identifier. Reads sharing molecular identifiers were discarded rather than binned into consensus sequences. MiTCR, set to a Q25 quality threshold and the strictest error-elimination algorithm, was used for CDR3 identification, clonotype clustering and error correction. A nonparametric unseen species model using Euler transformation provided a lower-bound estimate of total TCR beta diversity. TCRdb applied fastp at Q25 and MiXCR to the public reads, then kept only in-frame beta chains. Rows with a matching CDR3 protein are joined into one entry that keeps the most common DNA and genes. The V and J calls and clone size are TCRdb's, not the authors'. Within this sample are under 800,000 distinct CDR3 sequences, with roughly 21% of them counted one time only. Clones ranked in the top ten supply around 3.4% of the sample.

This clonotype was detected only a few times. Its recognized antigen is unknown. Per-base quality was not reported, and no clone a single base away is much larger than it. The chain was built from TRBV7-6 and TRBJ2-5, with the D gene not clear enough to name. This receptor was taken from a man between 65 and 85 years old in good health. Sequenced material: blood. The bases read TGTGCCAGCAGCCTCCGCCAGTCAGAGACCCAGTACTTC. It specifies CASSLRQSETQYF.